The T cell receptor beta chain under discussion was sequenced for a study of shared clonotypes between healthy human individuals. Per germline, CDR1 MGHRA and CDR2 YSYEKL. The V end was cut by 1 base, the J end by 4 bases, with 10 bases between. There are 14 residues in the CDR3. CD45RO-negative CD8 cells positively selected for CCR7 made up the naive population, which excluded terminally differentiated effector memory CD45RA+ cells. Every donor was a Caucasian adult from Nashville, Tennessee. Using immunoSEQ multiplex PCR, the repertoire was profiled, and TCRdb retains in-frame clones only, with some absent. The table lists under 700,000 clones, about 95% of them singletons, with over 0.1% in the top ten.

This chain links TRBV4-1 with TRBJ1-1, with D uncertain. Sequences were obtained from naive CD8+ T cells sorted from blood. This receptor was identified in a woman in her twenties or thirties in good health. The CDR3 protein is CASSQADFSTEAFF. The CDR3 region has the DNA TGCGCCAGCAGCCAAGCTGACTTCAGCACTGAAGCTTTCTTT.